This is a list of T cell receptor beta chains from one sample in a study of shared clonotypes between healthy human individuals. This table comes from immunoSEQ multiplex PCR, and its TCRdb copy is limited to in-frame clones, with some not included. The sample shows millions of clones, just under 95% of them seen only once. Sequences were obtained from naive CD8+ T cells sorted from blood. These receptors were taken from a man younger than 30 in good health. Both conserved end residues are part of each CDR3. The D gene is left open where the match is weak. Clone size is stated in some rows and not others, as once, few, many or a class when expanded.

d_call | j_call | clone_size | v_call | cdr3_aa | cdr3_nt
. | TRBJ2-7 | . | TRBV4-1 | CASSQFAGVEQYF | TGCGCCAGCAGCCAATTCGCTGGGGTTGAGCAGTACTTC
. | TRBJ2-7 | . | TRBV7-3 | CASSSGQSDEQYF | TGTGCCAGCAGCTCCGGACAGTCCGACGAGCAGTACTTC
. | TRBJ2-7 | . | TRBV12-5 | CASGAGQGGIFEQYF | TGTGCTAGTGGCGCCGGGCAGGGGGGAATTTTCGAGCAGTACTTC
TRBD1 | TRBJ1-1 | . | TRBV29-1 | CSDRGSGTEAFF | TGCAGCGACAGGGGAAGTGGGACTGAAGCTTTCTTT
. | TRBJ1-1 | few | TRBV15 | CATGRQGGPMNTEAFF | TGTGCCACCGGCCGGCAGGGCGGGCCGATGAACACTGAAGCTTTCTTT
. | TRBJ2-1 | . | TRBV6-6 | CASLGSGSYNEQFF | TGTGCCAGCCTAGGCAGCGGCTCCTACAATGAGCAGTTCTTC
TRBD1 | TRBJ2-1 | once | TRBV6-1 | CATRDRFDNEQFF | TGTGCCACCCGGGACAGGTTTGACAATGAGCAGTTCTTC
. | TRBJ2-7 | . | TRBV4-2 | CASSQALAPTYEQYF | TGTGCCAGCAGCCAAGCGCTAGCGCCAACCTACGAGCAGTACTTC
. | TRBJ2-7 | . | TRBV4-1 | CASSHQDVGGAEQYF | TGCGCCAGCAGCCACCAAGATGTTGGAGGGGCCGAGCAGTACTTC
. | TRBJ2-5 | . | TRBV6-5 | CASSYGVGGRETQYF | TGTGCCAGCAGTTACGGCGTCGGTGGCCGCGAGACCCAGTACTTC
. | TRBJ2-7 | . | TRBV7-9 | CASSPLSGLSSYEQYF | TGTGCCAGCAGCCCCCTCTCGGGTCTAAGCTCCTACGAGCAGTACTTC
. | TRBJ1-1 | . | TRBV18 | CASSRIVGRGVGNTEAFF | TGTGCCAGCTCACGCATTGTGGGGCGGGGAGTTGGGAACACTGAAGCTTTCTTT
TRBD2 | TRBJ2-3 | . | TRBV4-3 | CASSPTSGGPDTQYF | TGCGCCAGCAGCCCGACTAGCGGGGGCCCGGATACGCAGTATTTT
. | TRBJ2-3 | . | TRBV4-3 | CASSQDPGLHTDTQYF | TGCGCCAGCAGCCAAGATCCGGGACTCCACACAGATACGCAGTATTTT
. | TRBJ1-3 | . | TRBV6-1 | CASSGPSGTGNTIYF | TGTGCCAGCAGTGGACCGTCCGGGACTGGAAACACCATATATTTT
TRBD2 | TRBJ2-1 | . | TRBV7-9 | CASSAPGLGYNEQFF | TGTGCCAGCAGCGCCCCGGGACTAGGGTACAATGAGCAGTTCTTC
. | TRBJ1-6 | few | TRBV14 | CAISGPREGSPLHF | TGTGCCATCTCCGGACCCCGCGAGGGATCACCCCTCCACTTT
. | TRBJ1-1 | . | TRBV4-1 | CASSQPNRDWNTEAFF | TGCGCCAGCAGCCAACCCAATCGGGACTGGAACACTGAAGCTTTCTTT
. | TRBJ2-2 | . | TRBV9 | CASSVAGANTGELFF | TGTGCCAGCAGCGTAGCGGGCGCGAACACCGGGGAGCTGTTTTTT
. | TRBJ2-7 | . | TRBV27 | CASSLWSGGISYEQYF | TGTGCCAGCAGTTTGTGGTCTGGGGGAATCTCCTACGAGCAGTACTTC
TRBD1 | TRBJ2-7 | . | TRBV6-1 | CASSEDRGNYEQYF | TGTGCCAGCAGTGAGGACAGGGGAAACTACGAGCAGTACTTC
. | TRBJ2-7 | . | TRBV5-1 | CASSLAEGEAYEQYF | TGCGCCAGCAGCTTGGCCGAAGGGGAAGCCTACGAGCAGTACTTC
. | TRBJ2-2 | . | TRBV2 | CASMGGGNTGELFF | TGTGCCAGCATGGGGGGCGGGAACACCGGGGAGCTGTTTTTT
. | TRBJ1-2 | once | TRBV7-9 | CASSLTGHRDTF | TGTGCCAGCAGTCTTACGGGACACCGAGACACCTTC
. | TRBJ2-3 | . | TRBV9 | CASSPFFKADTQYF | TGTGCCAGCAGCCCGTTCTTTAAAGCAGATACGCAGTATTTT
TRBD1 | TRBJ1-1 | . | TRBV4-1 | CASSQRTGNTEAFF | TGCGCCAGCAGCCAACGGACAGGGAACACTGAAGCTTTCTTT
. | TRBJ1-1 | . | TRBV4-3 | CASSHLPNTEAFF | TGCGCCAGCAGCCACCTACCGAACACTGAAGCTTTCTTT
. | TRBJ2-7 | . | TRBV9 | CASSDLPGQELFF | TGTGCCAGCAGTGACCTACCGGGCCAAGAGCTGTTCTTC
. | TRBJ2-7 | . | TRBV9 | CASSVDQGTYEQYF | TGTGCCAGCAGCGTAGATCAGGGTACCTACGAGCAGTACTTC
TRBD1 | TRBJ1-3 | . | TRBV7-9 | CASSSDRAGNTIYF | TGTGCCAGCAGCTCCGACAGGGCTGGAAACACCATATATTTT
. | TRBJ2-7 | . | TRBV6-5 | CASSYIDGGREQYF | TGTGCCAGCAGTTACATTGACGGCGGGCGCGAGCAGTACTTC
. | TRBJ2-7 | once | TRBV5-1 | CASSPDFGSYEQYF | TGCGCCAGCAGTCCGGACTTTGGCTCCTACGAGCAGTACTTC
. | TRBJ2-5 | . | TRBV6-6 | CASQTPYQETQYF | TGTGCCAGTCAGACTCCCTACCAAGAGACCCAGTACTTC
. | TRBJ2-6 | . | TRBV19 | CASTPLRDRLSGANVLTF | TGTGCCAGTACCCCGTTGCGGGACAGACTCTCTGGGGCCAACGTCCTGACTTTC
. | TRBJ1-2 | . | TRBV7-8 | CASSLGFVGGFNYGYTF | TGTGCCAGCAGCTTAGGATTCGTTGGGGGGTTTAACTATGGCTACACCTTC
. | TRBJ2-7 | once | TRBV4-1 | CASSQGWADSYEQYF | TGCGCCAGCAGCCAAGGTTGGGCCGATTCCTACGAGCAGTACTTC
. | TRBJ1-5 | . | TRBV27 | CASSFGGADQPQHF | TGTGCCAGCAGTTTTGGAGGGGCTGATCAGCCCCAGCATTTT
TRBD2 | TRBJ2-7 | . | TRBV10-3 | CATSLAPVHEQYF | TGTGCCACTTCACTAGCGCCTGTACACGAGCAGTACTTC
. | TRBJ1-2 | . | TRBV27 | CASSTMSDSNYGYTF | TGTGCCAGCAGTACGATGTCGGACAGTAACTATGGCTACACCTTC
. | TRBJ2-1 | . | TRBV5-1 | CASSLDGDVSKTYNEQFF | TGCGCCAGCAGCTTGGATGGGGATGTATCGAAAACCTACAATGAGCAGTTCTTC
. | TRBJ2-1 | . | TRBV7-3 | CASSLGTNEQFF | TGTGCCAGCAGCTTAGGGACCAATGAGCAGTTCTTC
. | TRBJ1-6 | . | TRBV19 | CASSIFQGGSPLHF | TGTGCCAGTAGTATCTTCCAGGGCGGGTCACCCCTCCACTTT
. | TRBJ1-1 | . | TRBV20-1 | CSGDLNTEAFF | TGCAGTGGGGACTTAAACACTGAAGCTTTCTTT
. | TRBJ2-7 | . | TRBV7-9 | CASSLGSREQYF | TGTGCCAGCAGCTTAGGTTCGAGGGAGCAGTACTTC
. | TRBJ1-5 | . | TRBV19 | CASSIEGAMGEPQHF | TGTGCCAGTAGTATAGAAGGGGCGATGGGAGAGCCCCAGCATTTT